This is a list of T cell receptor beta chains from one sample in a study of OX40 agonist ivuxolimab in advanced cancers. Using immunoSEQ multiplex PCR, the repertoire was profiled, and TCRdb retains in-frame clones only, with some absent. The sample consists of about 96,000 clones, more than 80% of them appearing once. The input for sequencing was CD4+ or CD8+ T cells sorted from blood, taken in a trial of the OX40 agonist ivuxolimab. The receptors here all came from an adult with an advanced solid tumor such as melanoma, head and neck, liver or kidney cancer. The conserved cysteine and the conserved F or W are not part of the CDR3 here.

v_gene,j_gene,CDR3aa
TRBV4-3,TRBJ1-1,ASSPRDGLNTEAF
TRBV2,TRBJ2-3,ASSGGQGALSTDTQY
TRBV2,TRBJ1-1,ASSENAVTSTEAF
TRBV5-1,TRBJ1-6,ASSIGRQGVSPLH
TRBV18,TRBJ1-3,ASSPGTGRDTIY
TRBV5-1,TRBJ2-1,ASSPSGTSGGPTYNEQF
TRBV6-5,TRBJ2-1,ASTDRNEQF
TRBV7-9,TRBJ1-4,ASSYPPAAANEKLF
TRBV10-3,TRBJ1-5,AVRAGNSQPQH
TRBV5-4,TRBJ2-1,ASSLGQGAYNEQF
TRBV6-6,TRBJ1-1,ASSGPSANTEAF
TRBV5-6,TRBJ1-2,ASSLTGANYGYT
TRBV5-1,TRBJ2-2,ASSLGQGSAGELF
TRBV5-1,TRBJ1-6,ASSSGLNNSPLH
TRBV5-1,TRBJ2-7,ASSLGGTSPYEQY
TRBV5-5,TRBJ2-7,ASSLDRDEQY
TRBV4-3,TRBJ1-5,ASSQERSYGNQPQH
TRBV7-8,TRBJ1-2,ASSLEGTGAHYGYT
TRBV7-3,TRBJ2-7,ASSLTTGGRGEQY
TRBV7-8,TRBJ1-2,ASSLDDSLVDYT
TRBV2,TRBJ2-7,ASSVLEGYEQY
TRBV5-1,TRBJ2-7,ASSLARGQEQY